The subject of this entry is one TCR beta chain. The data derive from a study of blood T cell repertoires in COVID-19. The wider study: Specimens from acute and convalescent COVID-19 originated in the United States, Italy and Spain. In each case, the material was cDNA or gDNA derived from T cells, B-cell-depleted T cells, or PBMCs.

Seattle researchers signed up patients amid active infection and tracked them longitudinally. Looked up from germline, CDR1 is LNHDA and CDR2 is SQIVND (reference sequence). V gave up 5 bases and J gave up 0 bases, with 14 bases separating them. The CDR3 contains 16 residues. Original analysis: Estimation of nucleated cell counts was performed using reference gene primer amplification. The protocol was immunoSEQ multiplex PCR, while the TCRdb copy is restricted to in-frame clones and leaves out a portion. The D gene and trimming were derived from the DNA, and the V and J assignments and clone size from that table. The repertoire consists of about 170,000 clones, with approximately 91% occurring once and the leading ten covering about 5.3%.

The chain uses TRBV19 and TRBJ1-5, with D possibly matching TRBD1 (5 bases). Sequencing used peripheral blood. The clonotype was recovered from a man between 18 and 35 years old with COVID-19, enrolled during active disease. CDR3 amino acids: CASSPFPGYSNQPQHF. CDR3 in DNA: TGTGCCAGTAGTCCCTTTCCAGGGTATAGCAATCAGCCCCAGCATTTT. The whole variable domain, filled in from reference TRBV19 and TRBJ1-5, reads DGGITQSPKYLFRKEGQNVTLSCEQNLNHDAMYWYRQDPGQGLRLIYYSQIVNDFQKGDIAEGYSVSREKKESFPLTVTSAQKNPTAFYLCASSPFPGYSNQPQHFGDGTRLSIL.